A selection of T cell receptor beta chains follows, all from one sample in a study of blood T cell dynamics during melanoma immunotherapy. The method was immunoSEQ multiplex PCR; TCRdb's version includes in-frame clones alone and lacks a portion of them. The table lists more than 9,000 clones, approximately 86% of them singletons, with about 10% in the top ten. This specimen consisted of blood, obtained from a patient treated with checkpoint blockade. These receptors all stem from a human donor with melanoma. Both conserved end residues are part of each CDR3. Each record gives: clone size, D gene, J gene, V gene, CDR3 DNA, CDR3 protein. D genes are given only for firm matches. Expanded clones are given a class, and other clones once, few, many or no size at all.

size: NA
D: NA
J: TRBJ2-5
V: TRBV30
DNA: TGTGCCTGGAGTGTAAAGGGGGGCTCGGAGACCCAGTACTTC
CDR3: CAWSVKGGSETQYF

size: NA
D: NA
J: TRBJ2-7
V: TRBV7-6
DNA: TGTGCCAGCAGCCCCGGAGTGGGGGCCAACGAGCAGTACTTC
CDR3: CASSPGVGANEQYF

size: NA
D: TRBD1
J: TRBJ2-1
V: TRBV18
DNA: TGTGCCAGCTCACTACGGGACAGGGAGCAGTTCTTC
CDR3: CASSLRDREQFF

size: NA
D: NA
J: TRBJ1-6
V: TRBV2
DNA: TGTGCCAGCACCGAAAGGGGAGGGTCGAATTCACCCCTCCACTTT
CDR3: CASTERGGSNSPLHF

size: NA
D: TRBD1
J: TRBJ1-2
V: TRBV2
DNA: TGTGCCAGCAGTGACCGGGACAGGGAACGCGGCTACACCTTC
CDR3: CASSDRDRERGYTF

size: NA
D: NA
J: TRBJ1-1
V: TRBV7-2
DNA: TGTGCCAGCAGACCGGACCTAATGAACACTGAAGCTTTCTTT
CDR3: CASRPDLMNTEAFF

size: NA
D: TRBD1
J: TRBJ1-1
V: TRBV6-1
DNA: TGTGCCAGCAGTGAAAGGGGATGGGGACAGGGGGCCACTGAAGCTTTCTTT
CDR3: CASSERGWGQGATEAFF

size: NA
D: NA
J: TRBJ1-1
V: TRBV2
DNA: TGTGCCAGCAGTGAGGAGTTTCAAGCTGAAGCTTTCTTT
CDR3: CASSEEFQAEAFF

size: NA
D: TRBD1
J: TRBJ1-4
V: TRBV19
DNA: TGTGCCAGTAGTATTGGGGGACAGCATAATGAAAAACTGTTTTTT
CDR3: CASSIGGQHNEKLFF

size: few
D: NA
J: TRBJ2-1
V: TRBV29-1
DNA: TGCAGCGTTGAAGGGTCTAGGGGAAGCCTTTCCTCCTACAATGAGCAGTTCTTC
CDR3: CSVEGSRGSLSSYNEQFF

size: once
D: NA
J: TRBJ2-7
V: TRBV11-3
DNA: TGTGCCAGCAGCTTGTCATTAGAAGGGCAGCAGTACTTC
CDR3: CASSLSLEGQQYF

size: NA
D: NA
J: TRBJ2-5
V: TRBV5-1
DNA: TGCGCCAGCAGCGCACAGAATCAAGAGACCCAGTACTTC
CDR3: CASSAQNQETQYF

size: NA
D: TRBD1
J: TRBJ1-1
V: TRBV10-3
DNA: TGTGCCATCAGGGAAGGGGGCGGGAACACTGAAGCTTTCTTT
CDR3: CAIREGGGNTEAFF

size: NA
D: TRBD2
J: TRBJ2-7
V: TRBV18
DNA: TGTGCCAGCTCACCCTCGACTAGCGGAGGCGAGCAGTACTTC
CDR3: CASSPSTSGGEQYF

size: NA
D: NA
J: TRBJ2-1
V: TRBV14
DNA: TGTGCCAGCCGTAGGGGGTCGGGGACTGGCTACAATGAGCAGTTCTTC
CDR3: CASRRGSGTGYNEQFF

size: NA
D: TRBD1
J: TRBJ2-7
V: TRBV9
DNA: TGTGCCAGCAGCGTAGCCCCGACAGGGGCCCTCTACGAGCAGTACTTC
CDR3: CASSVAPTGALYEQYF

size: NA
D: TRBD1
J: TRBJ1-2
V: TRBV28
DNA: TGTGCCAGCAGTAACAGGGGCTATGGCTACACCTTC
CDR3: CASSNRGYGYTF

size: NA
D: NA
J: TRBJ2-5
V: TRBV29-1
DNA: TGCAGCGTTGAAGCGCCAGGCGTAGTGGAGACCCAGTACTTC
CDR3: CSVEAPGVVETQYF

size: NA
D: NA
J: TRBJ1-2
V: TRBV18
DNA: TGTGCCAGCTCCAGAGGAGAGGGAGACTATGGCTACACCTTC
CDR3: CASSRGEGDYGYTF

size: NA
D: NA
J: TRBJ1-4
V: TRBV10-1
DNA: TGCGCCACCCGGCGAGATTCAACTAATGAAAAACTGTTTTTT
CDR3: CATRRDSTNEKLFF

size: NA
D: TRBD1
J: TRBJ1-2
V: TRBV9
DNA: TGTGCCAGCAGCCCCGGGACAGCGAAGCACTATGGCTACACCTTC
CDR3: CASSPGTAKHYGYTF

size: NA
D: NA
J: TRBJ1-1
V: TRBV27
DNA: TGTGCCAGCAGTTTGCACAGGGAAGGCACTGAAGCTTTCTTT
CDR3: CASSLHREGTEAFF

size: NA
D: NA
J: TRBJ2-3
V: TRBV7-2
DNA: TGTGCCAGCAGCTTAAGTCTAGCGTCAGATACGCAGTATTTT
CDR3: CASSLSLASDTQYF

size: NA
D: NA
J: TRBJ2-2
V: TRBV5-1
DNA: TGCGCCAGCAGCTTGGGCTCCGGGACCGGGGAGCTGTTTTTT
CDR3: CASSLGSGTGELFF

size: NA
D: TRBD1
J: TRBJ2-7
V: TRBV4-3
DNA: TGCGCCAGCAGCCAAGTGTTGGCAGGGGGAAACTACGAGCAGTACTTC
CDR3: CASSQVLAGGNYEQYF

size: NA
D: TRBD1
J: TRBJ2-7
V: TRBV5-8
DNA: TGTGCCAGCAGCATGGGTACACAGGGGGCTTATGACGAGCAGTACTTC
CDR3: CASSMGTQGAYDEQYF

size: NA
D: TRBD1
J: TRBJ2-5
V: TRBV19
DNA: TGTGCCAGTAGTATCACAGGGGATCCCATCCGAGAGACCCAGTACTTC
CDR3: CASSITGDPIRETQYF

size: NA
D: NA
J: TRBJ1-6
V: TRBV6-6
DNA: TGTGCCAGCACCGAAGGGTCCGACAATTCACCCCTCCACTTT
CDR3: CASTEGSDNSPLHF

size: NA
D: NA
J: TRBJ2-2
V: TRBV6-1
DNA: TGTGCCAGCAGTGTCCCAGATTACACCGGGGAGCTGTTTTTT
CDR3: CASSVPDYTGELFF

size: NA
D: TRBD1
J: TRBJ1-2
V: TRBV9
DNA: TGTGCCAGCAGCGGAAGACAGGGTAAGGCTGGCTACACCTTC
CDR3: CASSGRQGKAGYTF

size: NA
D: NA
J: TRBJ2-3
V: TRBV5-1
DNA: TGCGCCAGCAGCTTTCTGGGCGGGCATAGCACAGATACGCAGTATTTT
CDR3: CASSFLGGHSTDTQYF

size: NA
D: NA
J: TRBJ2-3
V: TRBV2
DNA: TGTGCCAGCAGGGTGGCGCTTCCAGATACGCAGTATTTT
CDR3: CASRVALPDTQYF

size: NA
D: TRBD1
J: TRBJ2-7
V: TRBV6-1
DNA: TGTGCCAGCAGTGTGGGACAGGAAATCCACGAGCAGTACTTC
CDR3: CASSVGQEIHEQYF

size: NA
D: TRBD2
J: TRBJ2-3
V: TRBV5-1
DNA: TGCGCCAGCAGCCCAGCAGCGGGGGGGCCGACAGATACGCAGTATTTT
CDR3: CASSPAAGGPTDTQYF

size: NA
D: TRBD1
J: TRBJ1-1
V: TRBV6-5
DNA: TGTGCCAGCCACCGGGACAGGGACCGGACTGAAGCTTTCTTT
CDR3: CASHRDRDRTEAFF

size: once
D: TRBD2
J: TRBJ2-7
V: TRBV6-8
DNA: TGTGCCAGCACCGGCCGGGCGGGGGGTTACCCCCGCGAGCAGTACTTC
CDR3: CASTGRAGGYPREQYF

size: NA
D: NA
J: TRBJ1-4
V: TRBV4-1
DNA: TGCGCCAGCAGCCAAGGGCACAGATCAACTAATGAAAAACTGTTTTTT
CDR3: CASSQGHRSTNEKLFF

size: NA
D: NA
J: TRBJ2-1
V: TRBV9
DNA: TGTGCCAGCAGCGGGGGACGTGGTGAGCAGTTCTTC
CDR3: CASSGGRGEQFF

size: NA
D: NA
J: TRBJ2-7
V: TRBV18
DNA: TGTGCCAGCTCTCCGAGACAGGAAAGCTCCTACGAGCAGTACTTC
CDR3: CASSPRQESSYEQYF

size: NA
D: TRBD2
J: TRBJ2-3
V: TRBV11-2
DNA: TGTGCCAGCAGCTCCCCACGGGGACCACTAGCGGGGGGGAGTGATACGCAGTATTTT
CDR3: CASSSPRGPLAGGSDTQYF

size: few
D: NA
J: TRBJ1-4
V: TRBV4-1
DNA: TGCGCCAGCAGCTCCCCTCGGACAGCAACTAATGAAAAACTGTTTTTT
CDR3: CASSSPRTATNEKLFF

size: NA
D: TRBD1
J: TRBJ1-1
V: TRBV28
DNA: TGTGCCAGCAACGCCAGGGGGCCGCTCACTGAAGCTTTCTTT
CDR3: CASNARGPLTEAFF

size: NA
D: NA
J: TRBJ1-1
V: TRBV7-9
DNA: TGTGCCAGCAGCTTAAGTGGAGATTATGAAGCTTTCTTT
CDR3: CASSLSGDYEAFF

size: NA
D: TRBD2
J: TRBJ2-3
V: TRBV9
DNA: TGTGCCAGCAGCGCCTTAGCGGGGCGAGGCACAGATACGCAGTATTTT
CDR3: CASSALAGRGTDTQYF

size: once
D: NA
J: TRBJ1-2
V: TRBV7-2
DNA: TGTGCCAGCAGCTTATTTCCGGGAGACTTTGGCTACACCTTC
CDR3: CASSLFPGDFGYTF

size: NA
D: NA
J: TRBJ1-2
V: TRBV4-2
DNA: TGTGCCAGCAGCCAAGATGCGAGTTTGGCTAACTATGGCTACACCTTC
CDR3: CASSQDASLANYGYTF

size: NA
D: NA
J: TRBJ1-1
V: TRBV2
DNA: TGTGCCAGCAGGACTCGGGGGAACACTGAAGCTTTCTTT
CDR3: CASRTRGNTEAFF

size: NA
D: TRBD2
J: TRBJ2-5
V: TRBV4-1
DNA: TGCGCCAGCAGCCAAGATGGGACTAGCGGGGGGGCGTACCAAGAGACCCAGTACTTC
CDR3: CASSQDGTSGGAYQETQYF

size: once
D: NA
J: TRBJ2-1
V: TRBV25-1
DNA: TGTGCCAGCAGTGAGGGAAGGGGGGGCAGCGATGAGCAGTTCTTC
CDR3: CASSEGRGGSDEQFF

size: NA
D: TRBD1
J: TRBJ1-1
V: TRBV7-6
DNA: TGTGCCAGCAGCCCCCTTTCAGGGGGCGGTGAAGCTTTCTTT
CDR3: CASSPLSGGGEAFF

size: NA
D: NA
J: TRBJ1-3
V: TRBV30
DNA: TGTGCCTGGAGTGTCGGAGGGGTCTTCTCTGGAAACACCATATATTTT
CDR3: CAWSVGGVFSGNTIYF

size: NA
D: TRBD2
J: TRBJ2-3
V: TRBV6-1
DNA: TGTGCCAGCAGTGACCAGCGGGGGGGCTCAGATACGCAGTATTTT
CDR3: CASSDQRGGSDTQYF

size: NA
D: NA
J: TRBJ1-1
V: TRBV7-3
DNA: TGTGCCACCCGATCCGGGCTAAGACGAACTGAAGCTTTCTTT
CDR3: CATRSGLRRTEAFF

size: NA
D: TRBD2
J: TRBJ2-3
V: TRBV27
DNA: TGTGCCAGCAGTTTGACTAGCGGGGGGGCTGATACGCAGTATTTT
CDR3: CASSLTSGGADTQYF

size: NA
D: NA
J: TRBJ1-4
V: TRBV5-1
DNA: TGCGCCAGCAGCTTGTCAGGGGTTAATGAAAAACTGTTTTTT
CDR3: CASSLSGVNEKLFF

size: NA
D: TRBD2
J: TRBJ2-3
V: TRBV7-3
DNA: TGTGCCAGCAGCCCCGCGGGGAGGGCGAGCACAGATACGCAGTATTTT
CDR3: CASSPAGRASTDTQYF

size: NA
D: TRBD1
J: TRBJ1-6
V: TRBV7-3
DNA: TGTGCCAGCAGCCGGGACAGGTCAAGCTCCTATAATTCACCCCTCCACTTT
CDR3: CASSRDRSSSYNSPLHF

size: NA
D: NA
J: TRBJ1-4
V: TRBV6-1
DNA: TGTGCCAGCAGTCTAAAACGGGGAGGGGGATCAAAACTGTTTTTT
CDR3: CASSLKRGGGSKLFF

size: NA
D: NA
J: TRBJ1-6
V: TRBV28
DNA: TGTGCCAGCAGTCCGAGTCTGGGGAATTCACCCCTCCACTTT
CDR3: CASSPSLGNSPLHF